This T cell receptor (beta chain) was sequenced for a study of cytomegalovirus exposure and HLA in healthy donors. Sequenced by immunoSEQ multiplex PCR; TCRdb stores in-frame clones only, minus some. The sample has roughly 120,000 clones, about 84% seen once. J lost 8 bases, V lost 3 bases, and 16 bases had no gene match. Germline V lookup: CDR1 SNHLY, CDR2 FYNNEI. This CDR3 region has 19 residues. Sequenced sample: PBMCs. This receptor was identified in a man aged 18 to 35 in good health and CMV-seronegative. This chain uses TRBV2 with TRBJ2-3; 14 positions agree with TRBD2. The CDR3 DNA reads as TGTGCCAGCAGTGACGAAAGGCCGGGACTAGCGGGAGTTGGTGGTACGCAGTATTTT. This encodes CASSDERPGLAGVGGTQYF.